The rows below give T cell receptor beta chains drawn from one sample of a study. TCRdb's copy holds only in-frame clones and misses some; the assay was immunoSEQ multiplex PCR. The sample has around 54,000 clones; approximately 93% are singletons. Sequencing used PBMCs. The source is a man aged 35 to 55 with rheumatoid arthritis. Both conserved end residues are part of each CDR3. Clone size is shown for a subset of rows, as once, few, many or a class of expanded clone.

. | TRBV6-1 | CASSGRFEPVSSYNEQFF
. | TRBV4-3 | CASSQDRGGGEQFF
. | TRBV7-2 | CASSGAQETQYF
. | TRBV6-5 | CASSPSPKRGEQFF
. | TRBV7-9 | CASSFIREYTGEQYF
few | TRBV11-2 | CASRPMGQGIAGELFF
. | TRBV2 | CASGEAGAPREQFF
. | TRBV28 | CASSPGLGEQYF
. | TRBV3-1/TRBV3-2 | CASSQDLGVGGYTF
. | TRBV5-4 | CASSVVEYPGELFF
. | TRBV7-2 | CASSSAGTSGSYEQYF
. | TRBV18 | CASSRTSGRASYNEQFF
. | TRBV7-6 | CASSLGAGGPGTGELFF
. | TRBV7-2 | CASSTGTSYGYTF
once | TRBV18 | CASSPGVVYGYTF
. | TRBV6-4 | CASRGTGSYGYTF
. | TRBV5-8 | CASSLGRSSYNEQFF
. | TRBV25-1 | CASRRGTEAFF
. | TRBV24-1 | CATSEPSGGGRTDTQYF
few | TRBV6-5 | CASSLQGTDTQYF
. | TRBV5-1 | CASSLPAGTTEAFF
. | TRBV6-5 | CASRGLDYGYTF